This T cell receptor (beta chain) was profiled in a study of blood T cell repertoires in COVID-19. Turning to the study itself: Specimens from acute and convalescent COVID-19 originated in the United States, Italy and Spain. PBMCs, B-cell-depleted T cells, or T cells provided the cDNA or gDNA that made up the material.

Followed longitudinally, the Seattle patients had been enrolled during active infection. CDR1 SGHRS and CDR2 YFSETQ come from the germline V gene. Trimming shortened V by 4 bases and J by 1 base, and 12 bases separated the two germline ends. The length of the CDR3 is 15 residues. Original methodology: Amplifying reference gene primers gave estimates of nucleated cell counts. Assay used: immunoSEQ multiplex PCR; TCRdb lists only in-frame clones, some missing. The DNA was the basis for D and trimming; V, J and clone size are from that table. The repertoire consists of fewer than 300,000 clones, with 90% occurring once and the leading ten covering roughly 6.1%. A word on this clone: Other DNA variants within this sample encode the same CDR3.

The source material was peripheral blood. The receptor comes from a woman between 45 and 60 years old with COVID-19, enrolled during active disease. The genes are TRBV5-1 and TRBJ2-1, with a weak D call TRBD1 (6 bases). DNA of the CDR3: TGCGCCAGCAGCGTAACCGGGACATCCTACAATGAGCAGTTCTTC. This codes for CASSVTGTSYNEQFF.